These 28 T cell receptor beta chains came from one sample sequenced in a study of blood T cell repertoires in COVID-19. Using immunoSEQ multiplex PCR, the repertoire was profiled, and TCRdb retains in-frame clones only, with some absent. The sample has some 160,000 clones, roughly 84% seen once. Sequencing used peripheral blood. Every receptor here comes from a human donor in a cohort sampled during active COVID-19.

The V and J genes are TRBV11-1 and TRBJ2-5; 10 bases are a match to TRBD2. V lost 0 bases to trimming and J lost 4 bases; unmatched junction nucleotides: 8. This CDR3 contains 17 residues. The V gene's germline CDR1 is SGHAT and CDR2 FQDESV (reference sequence). CDR3 protein: CASSLALLAGVPETQYF. DNA of the CDR3: TGTGCCAGCAGCTTAGCCCTTCTAGCGGGGGTTCCAGAGACCCAGTACTTC.

V usage is TRBV6-5 and J usage is TRBJ2-1; D may be TRBD2 (6 bases). V was cut by 8 bases and J by 6 bases, with 11 bases left in between. The CDR3 is made up of 12 amino acids. In germline, CDR1 is MNHEY, CDR2 SVGAGI. CDR3 region: CASGRSGNEQFF. The CDR3 nucleotides are TGTGCCAGCGGGAGGAGTGGCAATGAGCAGTTCTTC.

The chain links TRBV25-1 to TRBJ2-5; D might be TRBD1 (6 bases). Deletions cut 4 bases from V and 5 bases from J, with 11 bases between. Looked up from germline, CDR1 is MGHDK and CDR2 is SYGVNS. The CDR3 runs to 13 residues. The CDR3 loop reads CASSATGMETQYF. CDR3 nucleotide sequence: TGTGCCAGCAGTGCCACAGGGATGGAGACCCAGTACTTC.

There are a few counts of this clone. The sample has other DNA sequences that encode this CDR3 too. This chain uses TRBV18 with TRBJ1-1; D remains ambiguous. The CDR3 totals 13 residues. Germline V CDR1 and CDR2: KGHSH, LQKENI. The V end was cut by 1 base, the J end by 5 bases, with 8 bases between. In DNA, the CDR3 is TGTGCCAGCTCACCACGGGGAGGGACTGAAGCTTTCTTT. It encodes CASSPRGGTEAFF.

V gene TRBV4-2 combines with J gene TRBJ2-7, with 7 positions matching TRBD2. Trimming took 0 bases from V and 3 from J; bases not matched to a gene: 5. CDR1 is LGHNA and CDR2 is YNFKEQ in the germline V gene. This CDR3 has 15 amino acids. CDR3 sequence: CASSQDAGVYYEQYF. Written as DNA, the CDR3 is TGTGCCAGCAGCCAAGATGCGGGAGTTTACTACGAGCAGTACTTC.

V gene TRBV7-6 combines with J gene TRBJ2-6, with D perhaps TRBD1 (6 bases). The CDR3 extends over 15 amino acids. V lost 5 bases and J 4 bases, leaving 12 bases between the germline ends. In germline, CDR1 is SGHVS, CDR2 FNYEAQ. The CDR3 nucleotides read TGTGCCAGCAGCCCCGGGACAACCGGGGCCAACGTCCTGACTTTC. Translated: CASSPGTTGANVLTF.

This rearrangement joins TRBV5-4 to TRBJ2-7; 7 bases are a match to TRBD2. This CDR3 is 15 amino acids long. Germline V CDR1 and CDR2: SGHNT, YYREEE (reference sequence). J lost 5 bases, V lost 3 bases, and 11 bases had no gene match. This CDR3 is CASSSMTSPMDEQYF. CDR3 nucleotides: TGTGCCAGCAGCTCCATGACTAGCCCTATGGACGAGCAGTACTTC.

The chain employs TRBV27 and TRBJ2-7; 8 bases agree with TRBD2. V gave up 1 base and J gave up 1 base; unmatched junction bases: 3. The CDR3 totals 15 residues. Germline V gene data show CDR1 as MNHEY and CDR2 as SMNVEV (reference sequence). CDR3 nucleotide sequence: TGTGCCAGCAGTTTATTAGGACTAGCATCCTACGAGCAGTACTTC. The encoded protein is CASSLLGLASYEQYF.

The chain links TRBV18 to TRBJ1-1, with unresolved D. The germline V gene encodes CDR1 KGHSH and CDR2 LQKENI. The CDR3 contains 14 residues. Trimming took 3 bases from V and 5 from J, leaving 13 bases between them. The chain's CDR3 is CASSPGLSGTEAFF. The CDR3 nucleotides are TGTGCCAGCTCACCGGGCCTGTCGGGGACTGAAGCTTTCTTT.

This sequence joins TRBV7-2 and TRBJ2-5; the match to TRBD2 covers 11 bases. Germline CDR1 reads SGHTA; CDR2 reads FQGNSA. J was trimmed by 2 bases and V by 1 base; bases with no gene match: 3. This CDR3 has 16 residues. The DNA of the CDR3 is TGTGCCAGCAGCTTAGGGAGGACTAGCGGGCAAGAGACCCAGTACTTC. Translated: CASSLGRTSGQETQYF.

The V gene is TRBV15, the J gene TRBJ2-7, with D possibly matching TRBD2 (6 bases). CDR3 length equals 15 residues. CDR1 is LNHNV, CDR2 YYDKDF, per germline (reference sequence). V lost 1 base, J lost 6 bases, and 16 bases lay in between. In DNA form, the CDR3 reads TGTGCCACCAGCAGAGTGGGGGGTGTAATAGGCGAGCAGTACTTC. It yields the protein CATSRVGGVIGEQYF.

This chain joins TRBV28 and TRBJ2-7; tentative D call: TRBD1 (6 bases). The CDR3 covers 15 residues. The germline CDR1 and CDR2 sequences are MDHEN and SYDVKM. Trimming took 6 bases from V and 4 from J, leaving 19 bases between them. The CDR3 sequence: CASSSVQGRAYEQYF. The CDR3 DNA follows: TGTGCCAGCAGCTCTGTACAGGGTCGGGCTTACGAGCAGTACTTC.

V and J are TRBV6-2 or TRBV6-3 and TRBJ1-2, with 9 bases lining up with TRBD1. Germline assignment: CDR1 MNHEY and CDR2 SVGEGT. This CDR3 has 12 amino acids. Trimming at V came to 6 bases and at J to 8 bases, leaving 4 bases not matched to a gene. The CDR3 is CASSQTGGGYTF. The DNA of the CDR3 is TGTGCCAGCAGCCAGACAGGGGGAGGCTACACCTTC.

V is TRBV6-5 and J is TRBJ2-6; D is unresolved. The CDR3 totals 13 residues. V lost 6 bases, J lost 0 bases, and 3 bases lay in between. Per the germline V gene, CDR1 is MNHEY and CDR2 is SVGAGI. CDR3 bases: TGTGCCAGCAGGAGCTCTGGGGCCAACGTCCTGACTTTC. Translation: CASRSSGANVLTF.

This clone was counted a single time. This chain uses TRBV11-1 with TRBJ2-1; D might be TRBD1 (5 bases). This CDR3 has 15 residues. Trimming took off 1 base at V and 0 bases at J, with 7 bases between the two ends. The germline CDR1 and CDR2 sequences are SGHAT and FQDESV (reference sequence). CDR3 amino acids: CASSLGGPSYNEQFF. The CDR3 bases are TGTGCCAGCAGCTTAGGGGGCCCCTCCTACAATGAGCAGTTCTTC. Full variable domain (missing parts from reference TRBV11-1 and TRBJ2-1): EAEVAQSPRYKITEKSQAVAFWCDPISGHATLYWYRQILGQGPELLVQFQDESVVDDSQLPKDRFSAERLKGVDSTLKIQPAELGDSAMYLCASSLGGPSYNEQFFGPGTRLTVL.

A note on this clone: One end of the junction does not line up with germline, which may come from a read error. The V call is TRBV7-7, the J call TRBJ2-1; the match to TRBD2 covers 8 bases. Germline V CDR1 and CDR2: SSHAT, FNYEAQ (reference sequence). This CDR3 has 14 residues. CDR3: CASSFTSGHNEQFF. The CDR3 region has the DNA TGTGCTAGCAGCTTCACTAGCGGCCACAATGAGCAGTTCTTC.

This chain joins TRBV10-3 and TRBJ2-5; TRBD2 agrees at 9 bases. CDR3 length equals 16 residues. Germline lookup yields CDR1 ENHRY and CDR2 SYGVKD. After removal of 2 bases from V and 1 base from J, the junction contained 5 bases not matched to a gene. CDR3 in DNA: TGTGCCATCAGTGAGCCGTCTAGCGGGGCCCAAGAGACCCAGTACTTC. Encoded protein: CAISEPSSGAQETQYF.

This clone has a handful of counts. The CDR3 DNA sequence: TGTGCCAGCTCACCACAAGGTGCAGGGACAAACACTGAAGCTTTCTTT. This encodes CASSPQGAGTNTEAFF. The chain recombines TRBV18 with TRBJ1-1, with D maybe TRBD1 (6 bases). V lost 1 base and J 2 bases, leaving 14 bases between the germline ends. The length of the CDR3 is 16 residues. Looked up from germline, CDR1 is KGHSH and CDR2 is LQKENI.

This clone occurred a few times. V and J are TRBV12-3 or TRBV12-4 and TRBJ1-5, with D hard to call. The CDR3 totals 12 residues. V shed 1 base and J shed 9 bases, with 7 bases lying between them. The CDR3 loop reads CASSLGSGPQHF. The CDR3 DNA reads TGTGCCAGCAGTTTAGGGTCAGGGCCCCAGCATTTT.

The rearrangement links TRBV28 to TRBJ1-2; D possibly corresponds to TRBD1 (5 bases). CDR1 MDHEN and CDR2 SYDVKM come from the germline V gene. The CDR3 loop spans 15 amino acids. V was pared by 2 bases and J by 0 bases, with 10 bases between. The CDR3 is CASSLVTATNYGYTF. The CDR3 bases are TGTGCCAGCAGTTTAGTGACAGCCACTAACTATGGCTACACCTTC.

A few counts support this clone. The V call is TRBV6-5, the J call TRBJ1-1, with 7 nucleotides matching TRBD1. The CDR3 has 14 amino acids. Germline values: CDR1 MNHEY, CDR2 SVGAGI. Trimming removed 5 bases from V and 2 bases from J; junction bases left unmatched: 5. The CDR3 reads CASSRTGVNTEAFF. The CDR3 bases are TGTGCCAGCAGTCGGACAGGTGTAAACACTGAAGCTTTCTTT.

V and J are TRBV7-9 and TRBJ1-1, with D unclear. From germline, CDR1 is SEHNR and CDR2 FQNEAQ (reference sequence). The length of the CDR3 is 10 residues. V gave up 8 bases and J gave up 5 bases, with 6 bases separating them. Written as DNA, the CDR3 is TGTGCCAGCGACAATACTGAAGCTTTCTTT. Amino acid sequence: CASDNTEAFF.

The V call is TRBV5-6, the J call TRBJ2-1, with D perhaps matching TRBD1 (6 bases). The CDR3 length is 15 residues. The germline V gene encodes CDR1 SGHDT and CDR2 YYEEEE. The V end lost 1 base, the J end lost 3 bases, and 11 bases lay between the germline ends. The CDR3 coding sequence is TGTGCCAGCAGCTTGCTTCGGGACAACTACAATGAGCAGTTCTTC. This gives the protein CASSLLRDNYNEQFF.

This chain uses TRBV3-1 (or the pseudogene TRBV3-2) with TRBJ2-3, with 10 bases aligning to TRBD2. V lost 2 bases to trimming and J lost 4 bases; unmatched junction nucleotides: 9. The CDR3 consists of 17 residues. Germline V gene lookup returns CDR1 LGHDT and CDR2 YNNKEL (reference sequence). The CDR3 DNA sequence: TGTGCCAGCAGCCAAAAGCCAGCGGGGGGGCCCTCAGATACGCAGTATTTT. It yields the protein CASSQKPAGGPSDTQYF.

The rearrangement links TRBV19 to TRBJ2-6, with D perhaps TRBD2 (6 bases). Trimming removed 7 bases at V and 2 bases at J, with 9 bases between. The CDR3 has 14 amino acids. The germline gives CDR1 LNHDA, CDR2 SQIVND (reference sequence). For the CDR3, the DNA is TGTGCCAGTAAAGGAGGGGCTGGGGCCAACGTCCTGACTTTC. Its translation is CASKGGAGANVLTF.

The chain uses TRBV5-1 and TRBJ2-5; 7 bases fit TRBD1. Germline loops: CDR1 SGHRS, CDR2 YFSETQ. CDR3 length: 14 amino acids. V was clipped by 0 bases and J by 3 bases; unmatched bases: 2. In DNA form, the CDR3 reads TGCGCCAGCAGCTTGGGGGGACAGAAAGAGACCCAGTACTTC. Translated, it gives CASSLGGQKETQYF.

The chain joins TRBV5-1 to TRBJ1-1; 7 nucleotides agree with TRBD1. Unmatched junction bases numbered 9, after V lost 4 bases and J lost 0 bases. This CDR3 comprises 16 residues. The germline V gene has CDR1 SGHRS and CDR2 YFSETQ. The CDR3 DNA reads as TGCGCCAGCAGCCCCGCGACAGGGAACATGAACACTGAAGCTTTCTTT. It is translated as CASSPATGNMNTEAFF.

Turning to this clone: This sample includes further DNA sequences coding for the same CDR3. V usage is TRBV3-1 (or the pseudogene TRBV3-2) and J usage is TRBJ1-5; D might be TRBD1 (6 bases). CDR3 length equals 16 residues. CDR1 LGHDT and CDR2 YNNKEL come from the germline V gene (reference sequence). V was trimmed by 1 base and J by 7 bases, leaving 17 bases between them. The CDR3 coding sequence is TGTGCCAGCAGCCAAGGAACGGGGGGCGGGGGGCAGCCCCAGCATTTT. It codes for CASSQGTGGGGQPQHF.